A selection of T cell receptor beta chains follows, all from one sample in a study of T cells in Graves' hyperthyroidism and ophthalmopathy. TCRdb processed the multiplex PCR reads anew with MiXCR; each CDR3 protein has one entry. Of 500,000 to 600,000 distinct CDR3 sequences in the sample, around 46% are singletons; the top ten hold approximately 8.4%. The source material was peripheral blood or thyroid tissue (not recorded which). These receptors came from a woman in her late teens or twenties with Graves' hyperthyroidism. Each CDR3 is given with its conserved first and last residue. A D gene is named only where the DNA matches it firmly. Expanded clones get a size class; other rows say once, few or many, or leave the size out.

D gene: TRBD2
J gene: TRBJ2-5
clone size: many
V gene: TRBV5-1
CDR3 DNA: TGCGCCAGCAGCTTGCCTCGGACTAGCGGAGGGGGGTACCAAGAGACCCAGTACTTC
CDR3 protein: CASSLPRTSGGGYQETQYF

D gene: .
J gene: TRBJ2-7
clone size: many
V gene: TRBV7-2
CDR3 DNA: TGTGCCAGCAGCCCCCGGAGGCGGGACTACGAGCAGTACTTC
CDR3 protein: CASSPRRRDYEQYF

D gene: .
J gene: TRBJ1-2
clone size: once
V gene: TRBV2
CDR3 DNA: TGTGCCAGCAGCCCCATCCGGACAGCCGTTCTAACTGGAAACACCTTC
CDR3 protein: CASSPIRTAVLTGNTF

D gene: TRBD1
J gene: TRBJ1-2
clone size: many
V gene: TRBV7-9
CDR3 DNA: TGTGCCAGCAGCGGGACAGGGGGTTTCTACACCTTC
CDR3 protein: CASSGTGGFYTF

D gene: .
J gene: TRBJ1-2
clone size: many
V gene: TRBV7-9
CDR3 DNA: TGTGCCAGCAGCTTAGGGCAGGATAGCGGGACCCTTCACTATGGCTACACCTTC
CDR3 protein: CASSLGQDSGTLHYGYTF

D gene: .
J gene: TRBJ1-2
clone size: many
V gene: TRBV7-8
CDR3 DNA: TGTGCCAGCAGCTTAAAACAGTCGAATCGATATGGCTACACCTTC
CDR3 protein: CASSLKQSNRYGYTF

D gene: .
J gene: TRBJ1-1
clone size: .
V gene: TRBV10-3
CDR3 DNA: TGTGCCATCAGTGGACAGGACTATGGCTACACTGAAGCTTTCTTT
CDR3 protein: CAISGQDYGYTEAFF

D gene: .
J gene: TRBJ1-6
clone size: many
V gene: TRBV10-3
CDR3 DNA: TGTGCCATCAGTGAAGGATCCTCACCCCTCCACTTT
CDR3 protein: CAISEGSSPLHF

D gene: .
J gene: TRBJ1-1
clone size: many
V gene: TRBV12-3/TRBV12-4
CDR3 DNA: TGTGCCAGCAGTCTTGGGCGAGGAGGAAGTGGCACTGAAGCTTTCTTT
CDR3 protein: CASSLGRGGSGTEAFF

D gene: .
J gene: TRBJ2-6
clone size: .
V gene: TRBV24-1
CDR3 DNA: TGTGCCACCAGCAGTTGGGAGCGGGCCAACGTCCTGACTTTC
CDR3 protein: CATSSWERANVLTF

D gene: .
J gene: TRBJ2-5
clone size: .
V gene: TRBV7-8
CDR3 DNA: TGTGCCAGCAGCTTGCTGGGGCCCACCAACACCGGGGAGACCCAGTACTTC
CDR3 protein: CASSLLGPTNTGETQYF

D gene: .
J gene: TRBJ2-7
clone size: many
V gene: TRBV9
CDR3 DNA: TGTGCCAGCAGCCCCGTAGGGAGCGGTCTCTCCTACGAGCAGTACTTC
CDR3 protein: CASSPVGSGLSYEQYF

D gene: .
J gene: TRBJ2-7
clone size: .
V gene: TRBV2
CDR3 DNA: TGTGCCAGCTCAGCCCGGGACTACGAGCAGTACTTC
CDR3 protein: CASSARDYEQYF

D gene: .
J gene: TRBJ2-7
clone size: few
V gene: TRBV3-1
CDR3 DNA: TGTGCCAGCAGCCAAGTAGAGGGGCTCGAGCAGTACTTC
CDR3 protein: CASSQVEGLEQYF

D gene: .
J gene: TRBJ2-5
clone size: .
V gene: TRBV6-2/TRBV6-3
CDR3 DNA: TGTGCCAGCAGTTACGACGGGGAAGGACCGGGGGAGACCCAGTACTTC
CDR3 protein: CASSYDGEGPGETQYF

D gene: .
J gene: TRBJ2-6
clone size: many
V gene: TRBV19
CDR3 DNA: TGTGCCAGTAGTACCCTCCCCATCGGACATATCAGTGGGGCCAACGTCCTGACTTTC
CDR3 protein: CASSTLPIGHISGANVLTF

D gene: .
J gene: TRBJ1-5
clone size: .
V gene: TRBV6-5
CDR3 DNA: TGTGCCAGCAGTTACCCTTTTAGCAATCAGCCCCAGCATTTT
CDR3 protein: CASSYPFSNQPQHF

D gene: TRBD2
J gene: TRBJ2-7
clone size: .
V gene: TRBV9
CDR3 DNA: TGTGCCAGCAGGCGACTAGCGGGAGTCGATGAGCAGTACTTC
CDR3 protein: CASRRLAGVDEQYF

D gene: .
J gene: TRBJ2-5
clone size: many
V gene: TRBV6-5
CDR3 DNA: TGTGCCAGCAGTTACGTGGGGGGAGAGACCCAGTACTTC
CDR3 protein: CASSYVGGETQYF